This TCR beta chain was captured by sequencing in a study of T cell changes during pregnancy in multiple sclerosis (dated by TCRdb to between 2019 and 2020). Broadly, across the study: In women with multiple sclerosis, the researchers looked at how the T cell repertoire shifted as pregnancy progressed.

A note on this clone: No cognate antigen has been identified for it. Per-base quality was not reported, and no clone a single base away is much larger than it.

Libraries were built with the immunoSEQ multiplex PCR assay. Imported from immuneACCESS, the table was reduced by TCRdb to in-frame sequences with V and J called. These copies leave out some clones; in studies compared against another copy, an unresolved V gene accounts for under half, and the cause of the remainder is not known. For this sample the table gives 58,000 or so clones, of which 92% were detected only once. 2.3% of the sample belongs to the ten largest clones. CDR1 and CDR2 are drawn from the germline V gene: SGHTA, FQGTGA. Germline trimming: 4 bases from V, 8 bases from J; junction bases outside gene matches: 17. From its cysteine to its phenylalanine, the CDR3 spans 18 amino acids. CDR3 DNA only is kept here, 54 bases in frame from base 1.

The source is a female donor with multiple sclerosis, enrolled in a pregnancy study. This chain is built from TRBV7-3 and TRBJ2-1; TRBD1 agrees with 10 junctional bases. The sequenced sample was peripheral blood, obtained in the first trimester of pregnancy. The DNA sequence follows: TGTGCCAGCAGCTCTACACCAATGGGACAGGGGTTTTTTGATGAGCAGTTCTTC. Its translation is CASSSTPMGQGFFDEQFF. The CDR3 plus the reference TRBV7-3 and TRBJ2-1 genes for the other parts give the full variable domain: GAGVSQTPSNKVTEKGKYVELRCDPISGHTALYWYRQSLGQGPEFLIYFQGTGAADDSGLPNDRFFAVRPEGSVSTLKIQRTERGDSAVYLCASSSTPMGQGFFDEQFFGPGTRLTVL.